The entry below describes one T cell receptor beta chain. These data come from a study of T cell clones after liver transplantation. Study-level information: Immunosuppression withdrawal was tried within 2 years after liver transplantation in this trial. TCRbeta sequencing after a pre-transplant mixed lymphocyte reaction identified graft-donor-reactive clones, later tracked in post-transplant blood. Without induction therapy, subjects received standard immunosuppression until 12-24 months post-transplant.

Thawed unstimulated PBMCs were FACS-sorted by CD3, CD4 and CD8 into two populations. Looked up from germline, CDR1 is MNHEY and CDR2 is SMNVEV (reference sequence). The CDR3 length is 16 residues. Trimming cost V 5 bases and J 2 bases; bases outside gene matches: 7. Libraries were prepared by immunoSEQ multiplex PCR; TCRdb keeps only in-frame clonotypes and omits some of them. The data contain approximately 100,000 clones, more than 75% of them singletons. The V gene is TRBV27, the J gene TRBJ2-7; 12 bases are shared with TRBD2. The sequence derives from a human donor who received a liver transplant. Sequencing was performed on CD4+ T cells from blood, taken before liver transplant. The CDR3 spells CASSLRTSGTPYEQYF. CDR3 in DNA: TGTGCCAGCAGTCTGCGGACTAGCGGGACCCCCTACGAGCAGTACTTC.